This TCR beta chain is drawn from a study of cytomegalovirus exposure and HLA in healthy donors. Germline assignment: CDR1 MNHNS and CDR2 SASEGT. V dropped 11 bases and J dropped 1 base, with 14 bases sitting between them. The CDR3 is made up of 13 amino acids. TCRdb's copy holds only in-frame clones and misses some; the assay was immunoSEQ multiplex PCR. The sample includes around 300,000 clones, approximately 86% of them seen just once. Remarks on this clone: Antigen unknown.

Overall study findings and caveats: Subsequent analysis showed first-cohort TCR clusters tending to co-occur in about 110 validation repertoires. Specificity of three CMV-associated chains for CMV antigens was verified in vitro.

The TCR originated in a woman in her late teens or twenties in good health and CMV-seronegative. The V call is TRBV6-1, the J call TRBJ1-1; weak D call: TRBD1 (6 bases). The sample consisted of PBMCs. CDR3 protein: CAVGQTPNTEAFF. In nucleotides, the CDR3 is TGTGCCGTTGGACAGACCCCGAACACTGAAGCTTTCTTT.